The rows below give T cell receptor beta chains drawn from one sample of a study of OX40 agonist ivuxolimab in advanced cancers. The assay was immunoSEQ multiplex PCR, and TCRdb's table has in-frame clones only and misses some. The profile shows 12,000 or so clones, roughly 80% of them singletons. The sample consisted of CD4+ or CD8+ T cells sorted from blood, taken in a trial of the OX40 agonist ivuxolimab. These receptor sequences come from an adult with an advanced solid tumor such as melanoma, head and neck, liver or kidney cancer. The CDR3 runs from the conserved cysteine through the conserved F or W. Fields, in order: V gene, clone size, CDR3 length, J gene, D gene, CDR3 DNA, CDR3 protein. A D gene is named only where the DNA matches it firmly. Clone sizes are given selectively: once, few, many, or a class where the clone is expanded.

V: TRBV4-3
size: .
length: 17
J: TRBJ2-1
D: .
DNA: TGCGCCAGCAGCCAAGATCTCGCTTACCAGACCTACAATGAGCAGTTCTTC
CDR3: CASSQDLAYQTYNEQFF

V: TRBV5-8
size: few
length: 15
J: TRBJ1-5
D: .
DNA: TGTGCCAGCAGCTTGGAGGGCAGTAGCAATCAGCCCCAGCATTTT
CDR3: CASSLEGSSNQPQHF

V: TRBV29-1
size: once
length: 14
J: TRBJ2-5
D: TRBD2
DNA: TGCAGCGTTCTTAGCGGGGGGGCGTTTGAGACCCAGTACTTC
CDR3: CSVLSGGAFETQYF

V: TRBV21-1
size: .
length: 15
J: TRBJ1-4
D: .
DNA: TGTGCCAGCAGCAGACCCCGGCGGACAGGGGAAAAACTGTTTTTT
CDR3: CASSRPRRTGEKLFF

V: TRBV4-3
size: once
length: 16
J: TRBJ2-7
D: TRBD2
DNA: TGCGCCAGCAGCCAAGATCTCAGGGGCCCGGGAGGGGAGCAGTACTTC
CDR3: CASSQDLRGPGGEQYF

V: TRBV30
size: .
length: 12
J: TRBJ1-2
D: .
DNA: TGTGCCTGGAGTGTACAGATTTATGGCTACACCTTC
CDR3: CAWSVQIYGYTF

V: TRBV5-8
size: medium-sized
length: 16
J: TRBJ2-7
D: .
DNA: TGTGCCAGCAGTTCCGGTTGGGACACGAGAGCCTACGAGCAGTACTTC
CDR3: CASSSGWDTRAYEQYF

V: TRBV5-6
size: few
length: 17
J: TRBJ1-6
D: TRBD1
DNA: TGTGCCAGCAGCTTGTTCGGGGCGGACAGGTCACGATCACCCCTCCACTTT
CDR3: CASSLFGADRSRSPLHF

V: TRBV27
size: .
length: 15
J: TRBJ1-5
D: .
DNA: TGTGCCAGCAGTCCCCATGAAGGGTTAGGCCAGCCCCAGCATTTT
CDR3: CASSPHEGLGQPQHF

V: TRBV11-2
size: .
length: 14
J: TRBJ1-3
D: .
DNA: TGTGCCAGCAGCTTAACCGGGGGAGGAAACACCATATATTTT
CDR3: CASSLTGGGNTIYF

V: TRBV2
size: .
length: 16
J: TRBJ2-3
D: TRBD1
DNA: TGTGCCAGCAGTTTCCAGGGGGTCAAAAGCACAGATACGCAGTATTTT
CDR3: CASSFQGVKSTDTQYF

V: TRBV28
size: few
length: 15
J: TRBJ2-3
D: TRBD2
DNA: TGTGCCAGCAGCATCCTAGCGGAAGGAGCAGATACGCAGTATTTT
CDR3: CASSILAEGADTQYF

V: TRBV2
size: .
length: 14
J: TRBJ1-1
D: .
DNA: TGTGCCAGCAAGATGGACACCATGAACACTGAAGCTTTCTTT
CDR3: CASKMDTMNTEAFF

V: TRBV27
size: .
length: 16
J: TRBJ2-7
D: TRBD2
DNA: TGTGCCAGCAGAGGGGCGGGAGGGCATTTGTTCTACGAGCAGTACTTC
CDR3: CASRGAGGHLFYEQYF

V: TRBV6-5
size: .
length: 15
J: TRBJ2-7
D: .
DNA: TGTGCCAGCACCGAGAGTCAGTTCGGGGACTACGAGCAGTACTTC
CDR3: CASTESQFGDYEQYF

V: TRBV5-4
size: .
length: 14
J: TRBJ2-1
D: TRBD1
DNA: TGTGCCAGCAGCTCGACAGGGGAGAGGAATGAGCAGTTCTTC
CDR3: CASSSTGERNEQFF

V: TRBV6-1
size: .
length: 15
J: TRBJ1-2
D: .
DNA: TGTGCCAGCAGTGAAGAACGGATACGGTTAGGTGGCTACACCTTC
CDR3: CASSEERIRLGGYTF

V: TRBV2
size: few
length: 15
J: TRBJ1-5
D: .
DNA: TGTGCCAGCAGTGAAACGGGATCAGGGGCCCAGCCCCAGCATTTT
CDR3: CASSETGSGAQPQHF

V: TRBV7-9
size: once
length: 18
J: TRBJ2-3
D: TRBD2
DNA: TGTGCCAGCAGCTTAGATGGTCTAGCGGGGGGCCGCGCAGATACGCAGTATTTT
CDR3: CASSLDGLAGGRADTQYF

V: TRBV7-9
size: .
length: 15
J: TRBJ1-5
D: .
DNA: TGTGCCAGCAGCTGGGGACTGGCCACGGACCAGCCCCAGCATTTT
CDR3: CASSWGLATDQPQHF

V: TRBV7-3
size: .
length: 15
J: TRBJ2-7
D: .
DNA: TGTGCCAGCAGCTTAAATTCGTACCCAGGGAGCGAGCAGTACTTC
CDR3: CASSLNSYPGSEQYF

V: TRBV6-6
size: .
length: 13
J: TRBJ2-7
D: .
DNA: TGTGCCAGCAGTTACCAGTCCAACTACGAGCAGTACTTC
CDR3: CASSYQSNYEQYF

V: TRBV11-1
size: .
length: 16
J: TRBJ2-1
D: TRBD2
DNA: TGTGCCAGCAGCTTAGCATGGGTAGCGGGAGGAAATGAGCAGTTCTTC
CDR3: CASSLAWVAGGNEQFF

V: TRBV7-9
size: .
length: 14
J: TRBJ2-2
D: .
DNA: TGTGCCAGCAGCCGAACAGGGGAGGCCGGGGAGCTGTTTTTT
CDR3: CASSRTGEAGELFF

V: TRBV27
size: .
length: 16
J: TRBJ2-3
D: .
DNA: TGTGCCAGCAGTTTATCCGGGGGCGGCTTCACAGATACGCAGTATTTT
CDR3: CASSLSGGGFTDTQYF

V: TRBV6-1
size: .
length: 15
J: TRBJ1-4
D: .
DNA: TGTGCCAGCAGTGAAGCGCCAGTTACTAATGAAAAACTGTTTTTT
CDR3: CASSEAPVTNEKLFF

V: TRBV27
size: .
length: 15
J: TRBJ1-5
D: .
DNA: TGTGCCAGCAGTTTACATCAGGGGACTAATCAGCCCCAGCATTTT
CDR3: CASSLHQGTNQPQHF

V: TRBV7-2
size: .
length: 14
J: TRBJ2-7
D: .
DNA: TGTGCCAGCAGCTTAAGTCCGGGCTGGGACGAGCAGTACTTC
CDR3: CASSLSPGWDEQYF

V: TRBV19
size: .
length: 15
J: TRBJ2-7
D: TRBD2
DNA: TGTGCCAGTAGTATTGTCGGGACTAGCGGGAGCGAGCAGTACTTC
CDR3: CASSIVGTSGSEQYF

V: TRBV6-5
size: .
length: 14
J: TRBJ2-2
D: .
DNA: TGTGCCAGCAGTTACGGAGGGGGGACCGGGGAGCTGTTTTTT
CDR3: CASSYGGGTGELFF

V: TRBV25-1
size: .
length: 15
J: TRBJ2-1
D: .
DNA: TGTGCCAGCAGTGACTCCCTCCCGGGACCAGAAGAGCAGTTCTTC
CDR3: CASSDSLPGPEEQFF

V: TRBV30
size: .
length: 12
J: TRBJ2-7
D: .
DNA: TGTGCGGGACGGGAGACTAGTTTCGAGCAGTACTTC
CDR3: CAGRETSFEQYF

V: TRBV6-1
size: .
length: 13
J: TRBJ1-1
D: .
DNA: TGTGCCAGCATTAGGGGGGAACACACTGAAGCTTTCTTT
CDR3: CASIRGEHTEAFF

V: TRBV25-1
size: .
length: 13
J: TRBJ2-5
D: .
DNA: TGTGCCAGCAGTGGGCCCCGAGAAGAGACCCAGTACTTC
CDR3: CASSGPREETQYF

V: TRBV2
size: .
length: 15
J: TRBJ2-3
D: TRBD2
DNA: TGTGCCAGCAGTGGACTAGCGGTTAGCACAGATACGCAGTATTTT
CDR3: CASSGLAVSTDTQYF

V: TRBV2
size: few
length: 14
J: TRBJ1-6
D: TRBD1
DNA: TGTGCCAGCAGAGGGGGACAGGTGGATTCACCCCTCCACTTT
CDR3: CASRGGQVDSPLHF

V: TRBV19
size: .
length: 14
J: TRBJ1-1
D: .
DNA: TGTGCCAGTAGTATCCTCACAGGGTCCGATGAAGCTTTCTTT
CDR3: CASSILTGSDEAFF

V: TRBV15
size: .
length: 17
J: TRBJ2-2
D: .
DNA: TGTGCCACCAGCAGCACTAGGACTACCCGTGTCACCGGGGAGCTGTTTTTT
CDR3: CATSSTRTTRVTGELFF

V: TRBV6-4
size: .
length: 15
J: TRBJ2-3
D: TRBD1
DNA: TGTGCCAGCAGTGACGGACAGGGAGGCACAGATACGCAGTATTTT
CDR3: CASSDGQGGTDTQYF

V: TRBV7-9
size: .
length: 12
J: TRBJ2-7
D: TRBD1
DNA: TGTGCCAGCAGCCCGACAGGGGGTGAGCAGTACTTC
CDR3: CASSPTGGEQYF

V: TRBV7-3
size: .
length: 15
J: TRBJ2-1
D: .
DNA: TGTGCCAGCAGCTTACAGGGGGGAGTATCAAATGAGCAGTTCTTC
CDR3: CASSLQGGVSNEQFF

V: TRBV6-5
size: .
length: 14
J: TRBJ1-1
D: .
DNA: TGTGCCAGCTTCTCGGGGCAGGCCAACACTGAAGCTTTCTTT
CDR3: CASFSGQANTEAFF

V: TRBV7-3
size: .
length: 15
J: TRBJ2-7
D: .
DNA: TGTGCCAGCAGCCCGACTGGGGGCCTGGCCTACGAGCAGTACTTC
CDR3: CASSPTGGLAYEQYF

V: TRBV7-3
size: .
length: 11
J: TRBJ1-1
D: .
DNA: TGTGCCAGCAGCTTTGCCCCAGATGCGATATTT
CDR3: CASSFAPDAIF

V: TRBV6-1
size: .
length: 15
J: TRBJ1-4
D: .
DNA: TGTGCCAGCAGTGAAGCGGGCAGGGAATTTGGTAAACTGTTTTTT
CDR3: CASSEAGREFGKLFF

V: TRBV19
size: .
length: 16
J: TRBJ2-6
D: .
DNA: TGTGCCAGTAGTCTGCGGGGCGACTCTGGGGCCAACGTCCTGACTTTC
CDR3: CASSLRGDSGANVLTF

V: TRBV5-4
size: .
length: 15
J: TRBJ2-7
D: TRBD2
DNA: TGTGCCAGCAGCTTGGACGGCGGGAGCTCCTACGAGCAGTACTTC
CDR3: CASSLDGGSSYEQYF

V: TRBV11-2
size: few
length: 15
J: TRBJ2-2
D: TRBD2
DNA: TGTGCCAGCAGCTTCGGGACTAGCGGCACCGGGGAGCTGTTTTTT
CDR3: CASSFGTSGTGELFF

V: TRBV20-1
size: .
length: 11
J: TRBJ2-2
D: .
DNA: TGCAGTGCTGGAGGGATCGGGGAGCTGTTTTTT
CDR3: CSAGGIGELFF

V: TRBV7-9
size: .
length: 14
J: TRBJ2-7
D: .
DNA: TGTGCCAGCAGCATGGAGTACGGGGTCGACGAGCAGTACTTC
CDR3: CASSMEYGVDEQYF

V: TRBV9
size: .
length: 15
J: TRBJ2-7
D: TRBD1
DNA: TGTGCCAGCAGCGTAGCGGACAGGGCAAAGTACGAGCAGTACTTC
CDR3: CASSVADRAKYEQYF

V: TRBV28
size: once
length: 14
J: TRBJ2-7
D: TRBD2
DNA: TGTGCCAGCAGTTTAGCGGGAGTAACTTACGAGCAGTACTTC
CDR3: CASSLAGVTYEQYF